This T cell receptor (beta chain) stems from a study of beta chain features in type 1 diabetes. Germline V gene sequence: CDR1 MNHEY, CDR2 SVGAGI. This CDR3 spans 16 amino acids. The ends lost 0 bases at V and 4 bases at J; junction bases unmatched: 4. Study findings and constraints: Sequencing from cDNA could over-represent high-TCR-expressing cells. Researchers report that Type 1 diabetes patients had moderately but significantly shorter TCRB CDR3s across all four CD4+ subsets.

Expressed TCRB transcripts were sequenced because the isolated RNA had all been reverse transcribed beforehand. The table came from immunoSEQ multiplex PCR; TCRdb's copy has only in-frame clones and leaves some out. The sample contains 850,000 to 900,000 clones, roughly a sixth of which appear only once. This clone was picked up one time. Its target is not known. The chain has TRBV6-5 and TRBJ2-7; 12 nucleotides line up with TRBD2. The TCR was taken from a woman aged 18-29 years in good health. The material sequenced was naive CD4+ T cells from blood. The CDR3 sequence is CASSYSLAGGLYEQYF. Written as DNA, the CDR3 is TGTGCCAGCAGTTACTCACTAGCGGGAGGTCTGTACGAGCAGTACTTC.